This T cell receptor (beta chain) appears in the sequencing data of a study of blood T cells in healthy people across ages. Study results and limitations: Aged donors had fewer naive CD4+ cells and lower diversity than long-lived donors. A strong correlation between TCR beta diversity and naive T cell percentage was seen.

Remarks on this clonotype: Its specificity is not known.

The ends were cut back, 0 bases at V and 13 bases at J, with 7 bases in the middle. Germline V gives CDR1 LGHNA, CDR2 YNFKEQ. CDR3 length: 12 residues. Combining a sample-barcoded 5' primer with a J-beta primer mix, a second PCR ran for roughly 7 to 11 cycles. From the 5' RACE reads, TCRdb called clonotypes with MiXCR, one entry per CDR3 protein. The data hold some 780,000 distinct CDR3 sequences, with approximately 60% observed a single time. The people who gave samples were healthy Caucasians from Russia, aged 6 to 90. The chain couples TRBV4-2 to TRBJ2-6; D gene uncertain. This receptor was identified in a man in his forties in good health. The sequencing sample was made of blood. The CDR3 here is CASSQDFGVLTF. The CDR3 coding sequence is TGTGCCAGCAGCCAAGATTTCGGGGTCCTGACTTTC.